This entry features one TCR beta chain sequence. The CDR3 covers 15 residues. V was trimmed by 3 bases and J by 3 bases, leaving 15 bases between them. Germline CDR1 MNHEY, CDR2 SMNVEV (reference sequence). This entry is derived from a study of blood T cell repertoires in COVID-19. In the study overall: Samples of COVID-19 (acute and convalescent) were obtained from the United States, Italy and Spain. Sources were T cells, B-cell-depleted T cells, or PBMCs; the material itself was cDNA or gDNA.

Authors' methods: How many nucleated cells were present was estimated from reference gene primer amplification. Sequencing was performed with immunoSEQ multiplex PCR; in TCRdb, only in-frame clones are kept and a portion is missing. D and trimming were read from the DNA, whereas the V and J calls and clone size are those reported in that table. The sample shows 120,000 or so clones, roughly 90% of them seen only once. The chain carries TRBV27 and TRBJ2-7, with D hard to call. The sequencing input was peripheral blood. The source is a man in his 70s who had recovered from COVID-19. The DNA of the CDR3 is TGTGCCAGCAGTTTTTGGCCCGGGTCCAACTACGAGCAGTACTTC. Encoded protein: CASSFWPGSNYEQYF.